This TCR beta chain was found in a study of blood T cell repertoires in COVID-19 (dated by TCRdb to about 2020). Background for the entire study: Collaborator samples came from the United States, Italy and Spain and covered acute and convalescent phases of COVID-19. The material from the prospective study consisted of cDNA or gDNA derived from T cells, B-cell-depleted T cells, or PBMCs. The dataset comprised deeply sampled blood TCRbeta repertoires from subjects exposed to, actively infected with, or recovered from COVID-19. The repertoires were released in a freely available public database meant as a resource for research on the immune response to SARS-CoV-2. The samples were drawn from two sources: the first 160 participants of the ongoing ImmuneRACE study, and over 950 subjects contributed by 6 global collaborators. The sample metadata nearly always contained a de-identified subject ID, COVID-19 status, age in years and sex. Where HLA class I and class II types were available, the types were taken from metadata supplied by the sample provider, not from assay-based typing.

In the prospective study, participants were roughly 18 to 100 years old, resided in fewer than 25 geographic areas of the United States, and were enrolled through a virtual design. Cohort assignment in the prospective study relied on participant-reported clinical history from a screening survey and a study questionnaire. Recovered participants in ImmuneRACE Cohort 3 were defined as having two consecutive negative NP/OP PCR tests, clearance from a healthcare professional, or resolution of symptoms. In the prospective study, whole blood, serum and a nasopharyngeal or oropharyngeal swab were collected from each participant by mobile phlebotomists. Over a roughly 2-month period, participants in the prospective study had the option of providing additional blood draws and questionnaires. Before DNA extraction, blood samples from the prospective study were shipped at room temperature or frozen. Beyond this particular receptor, the publication reports: The amount of clinical and demographic metadata varied by source and participant and was provided uncurated.

The immunoSEQ Assay, a bias-controlled multiplex PCR, was used to amplify TCRbeta CDR3 regions from genomic DNA. The study's own analysis went as follows. The number of nucleated cells in each sample was estimated by amplification of reference gene primers within the assay. To quantify the absolute abundance of each unique TCRbeta CDR3 rearrangement, sequence reads were collapsed and filtered. Productive Simpson clonality was computed per sample as the square root of Simpson's diversity index over productive rearrangements. TCRdb holds this immuneACCESS table with in-frame rearrangements only. Some clones are missing; in checked studies, unresolved V genes explain under half, and the rest has no known cause. The V and J calls and clone size are taken from that table; D and trimming were inferred from the DNA. The sample table contains over 100,000 clones; only one count was recorded for less than 90% of them. 3% to 4.5% of the sample is taken by the ten largest.

A word on this clone: What antigen it recognizes has not been identified. Base qualities were left out, and no much larger clone turns up one base away.

Trimming removed 5 bases from V and 2 bases from J; the gene matches leave 2 bases unexplained. For CDR1 and CDR2, the germline V gene lists MDHEN and SYDVKM. Spanning cysteine to phenylalanine, the CDR3 consists of 13 amino acids. The read is trimmed to its CDR3 DNA, 39 bases read in frame from base 1. The material sequenced was PBMCs or T cells enriched from blood (not recorded which). This sequence uses TRBV28 and TRBJ1-2; 7 bases in the middle match TRBD1. The clonotype was recovered from a woman in her 30s who had recovered from COVID-19. The DNA sequence is given as TGTGCCAGCAGTATGGGACAGAACTATGGCTACACCTTC. Translated, it gives CASSMGQNYGYTF.